A single sample is the source of the 23 T cell receptor beta chains below, sequenced in a study of early T cells in non-severe SARS-CoV-2 infection. Via MiXCR, TCRdb re-called the 5' RACE reads, giving one row per CDR3 protein. The sample lists tens of thousands of distinct CDR3 sequences, over 5% occurring once. The sequenced sample consisted of whole blood. The receptors were sampled from an adult who was a healthcare worker with PCR-confirmed SARS-CoV-2 infection or an uninfected control (not recorded which).

This clonotype was seen more than once but under ten times. The chain couples TRBV28 to TRBJ2-7; D remains unclear. Trimming pared 2 bases from V and 2 bases from J, leaving 7 bases between. This CDR3 contains 13 residues. Germline V gives CDR1 MDHEN, CDR2 SYDVKM. This CDR3 is CASSLALAYEQYF. The CDR3, as DNA: TGTGCCAGCAGTTTAGCCCTGGCCTACGAGCAGTACTTC. Filled out from reference TRBV28 and TRBJ2-7, the complete variable domain reads DVKVTQSSRYLVKRTGEKVFLECVQDMDHENMFWYRQDPGLGLRLIYFSYDVKMKEKGDIPEGYSVSREKKERFSLILESASTNQTSMYLCASSLALAYEQYFGPGTRLTVT.

This clonotype showed up just a few times. V usage is TRBV7-8 and J usage is TRBJ1-6; D unresolved. Germline-derived CDR1 and CDR2 are SGHVS and FQNEAQ. Deletions cut 2 bases from V and 10 bases from J, with 12 bases between. CDR3 length: 14 amino acids. This CDR3 reads CASSLTRAQSPLHF. The CDR3 region has the DNA TGTGCCAGCAGCTTAACCCGTGCGCAGTCACCCCTCCACTTT. Complete variable domain (other parts from reference TRBV7-8 and TRBJ1-6): GAGVSQSPRYKVAKRGQDVALRCDPISGHVSLFWYQQALGQGPEFLTYFQNEAQLDKSGLPSDRFFAERPEGSVSTLKIQRTQQEDSAVYLCASSLTRAQSPLHFGNGTRLTVT.

The gene calls are TRBV13 and TRBJ1-4; TRBD1 aligns across 10 bases. Trimming cost V 6 bases and J 7 bases; bases outside gene matches: 2. The germline V gene encodes CDR1 PRHDT and CDR2 FYEKMQ (reference sequence). This CDR3 spans 13 amino acids. As DNA, the CDR3 is TGTGCCAGCAGGAGGACAGGGGGTGAAAAACTGTTTTTT. This encodes CASRRTGGEKLFF. The variable domain in full, completed from reference TRBV13 and TRBJ1-4, reads AAGVIQSPRHLIKEKRETATLKCYPIPRHDTVYWYQQGPGQDPQFLISFYEKMQSDKGSIPDRFSAQQFSDYHSELNMSSLELGDSALYFCASRRTGGEKLFFGSGTQLSVL.

The V gene is TRBV7-9, the J gene TRBJ1-2; D unresolved. V lost 0 bases, J lost 4 bases, and 9 bases lay in between. CDR1 and CDR2 (germline): SEHNR, FQNEAQ (reference sequence). The CDR3 loop spans 14 amino acids. DNA of the CDR3: TGTGCCAGCAGCTTAGCAAGTATTTCCTATGGCTACACCTTC. This translates into CASSLASISYGYTF.

The V and J genes are TRBV2 and TRBJ2-2; D possibly corresponds to TRBD1 (5 bases). Trimming took 4 bases from V and 4 from J, leaving 10 bases between them. Germline loops: CDR1 SNHLY, CDR2 FYNNEI. The CDR3 consists of 14 residues. The CDR3 protein is CASSVTVITGELFF. In DNA form, the CDR3 reads TGTGCCAGCAGTGTGACAGTCATCACCGGGGAGCTGTTTTTT. Filled out from reference TRBV2 and TRBJ2-2, the complete variable domain reads EPEVTQTPSHQVTQMGQEVILRCVPISNHLYFYWYRQILGQKVEFLVSFYNNEISEKSEIFDDQFSVERPDGSNFTLKIRSTKLEDSAMYFCASSVTVITGELFFGEGSRLTVL.

This clonotype was found a few times. V gene TRBV6-1 combines with J gene TRBJ1-6, with D uncertain. Germline loops: CDR1 MNHNS, CDR2 SASEGT. CDR3 size: 13 residues. CDR3 coding DNA: TGTGCTAGTGGGAGCTCCTATAATTCACCCCTCCACTTT. Translating it yields CASGSSYNSPLHF.

The chain recombines TRBV7-9 with TRBJ1-3; possible D gene TRBD1, 5 bases. The length of the CDR3 is 14 residues. Germline loops: CDR1 SEHNR, CDR2 FQNEAQ (reference sequence). Trimming left V 2 bases short and J 6 bases short, with 11 bases between. CDR3 sequence reads: CASSLFGAENTIYF. CDR3 coding DNA: TGTGCCAGCAGCTTATTTGGGGCTGAAAACACCATATATTTT.

This clonotype was detected ten times or more. The chain recombines TRBV11-2 with TRBJ2-7, with no clear D. Germline-derived CDR1 and CDR2 are SGHAT and FQNNGV. Trimming shortened V by 6 bases and J by 5 bases, and 8 bases separated the two germline ends. The CDR3 runs to 11 residues. The CDR3 nucleotides are TGTGCCAGCAGTGTCGCCCACGAGCAGTACTTC. It translates to CASSVAHEQYF.

There are a few counts of this clonotype. This rearrangement joins TRBV6-2 or TRBV6-3 to TRBJ1-1, with a tentative D call TRBD1 (5 bases). With 3 bases removed from V and 2 bases from J, the gap between germline ends came to 22 bases. Germline V CDR1 and CDR2: MNHEY, SVGEGT. The CDR3 runs 18 residues. The CDR3 DNA reads as TGTGCCAGCAGTTATGGTCCGAGACAGATTAAAACCAACACTGAAGCTTTCTTT. Its protein is CASSYGPRQIKTNTEAFF.

This clonotype has a count of ten or more. V usage is TRBV6-6 and J usage is TRBJ2-7; possibly TRBD2 for D (5 bases). V gave up 7 bases and J gave up 5 bases, with 15 bases separating them. The length of the CDR3 is 13 residues. CDR1 MNHNY and CDR2 SVGAGI come from the germline V gene (reference sequence). The CDR3 loop is CASTNPTSDEQYF. CDR3 nucleotide sequence: TGTGCCAGCACCAACCCTACTAGTGACGAGCAGTACTTC.

In its sample, this clonotype was seen a few times. V and J are TRBV14 and TRBJ2-2; D perhaps matches TRBD1 (5 bases). The V end lost 4 bases, the J end lost 1 base, and 10 bases lay between the germline ends. CDR1 and CDR2 from the germline V gene are SGHDN and FVKESK. The CDR3 spans 15 residues. The CDR3 protein is CASSRGHLNTGELFF. The CDR3 nucleotides read TGTGCCAGCAGCCGCGGACATCTGAACACCGGGGAGCTGTTTTTT.

This clonotype was detected ten times or more. J is TRBJ2-7 and V is TRBV10-3, with 10 positions matching TRBD2. From germline, CDR1 is ENHRY and CDR2 SYGVKD. The CDR3 covers 16 residues. After removal of 4 bases from V and 2 bases from J, the junction contained 8 bases not matched to a gene. The DNA of the CDR3 is TGTGCCATCAGTGCTCCGTTAAGCGGGGGGGCCTACGAGCAGTACTTC. It yields the protein CAISAPLSGGAYEQYF.

This clonotype was found many times. The V call is TRBV11-2, the J call TRBJ2-3, with 7 bases aligning to TRBD1. Germline-derived CDR1 and CDR2 are SGHAT and FQNNGV. This CDR3 spans 15 amino acids. The ends lost 5 bases at V and 0 bases at J; junction bases unmatched: 5. The CDR3 coding sequence is TGTGCCAGCAGCGTTTCGGGACAGAGCACAGATACGCAGTATTTT. Amino acids: CASSVSGQSTDTQYF.

This chain links TRBV5-1 with TRBJ2-5, with D perhaps assigned TRBD1 or TRBD2 (5 bases each). This CDR3 is built from 14 residues. Germline lookup yields CDR1 SGHRS and CDR2 YFSETQ. The V gene lost 5 bases and the J gene lost 4 bases, with 15 bases spanning the gap. CDR3 sequence: CASSSGRPRETQYF. The CDR3 DNA reads TGCGCCAGCAGTTCGGGACGCCCCCGAGAGACCCAGTACTTC.

This clonotype was observed many times. The chain is built from TRBV12-2 and TRBJ2-7. TRBV12-2 is an annotated pseudogene. The length of the CDR3 is 15 residues. In DNA, the CDR3 is TGTGCAAGTCGCTTAGATGCAGGGAGCTCCTACGAGCAGTACTTC. As protein: CASRLDAGSSYEQYF.

This clonotype was observed a few times. This sequence joins TRBV12-3 or TRBV12-4 and TRBJ2-1; 9 nucleotides line up with TRBD1. The ends lost 0 bases at V and 3 bases at J; junction bases unmatched: 3. This CDR3 is built from 16 residues. Written as DNA, the CDR3 is TGTGCCAGCAGTTTAGCGAGGGGACAGGGCTACAATGAGCAGTTCTTC. This codes for CASSLARGQGYNEQFF.

This clonotype was seen ten or more times. The J gene is TRBJ1-1, the V gene TRBV10-2; D remains ambiguous. Germline-derived CDR1 and CDR2 are WSHSY and SAAADI. The CDR3 length is 16 residues. Trimming pared 2 bases from V and 1 base from J, leaving 14 bases between. CDR3 DNA sequence: TGCGCCAGCAGTGAGCGTGACCCAGGCGGGAACACTGAAGCTTTCTTT. The encoded protein is CASSERDPGGNTEAFF.

This clonotype is medium-sized (0.01 to 0.1%) by share. This chain's CDR3 is CASSEVYETPGGTQYF. CDR3 DNA sequence: TGTGCCAGCAGTGAAGTGTACGAGACTCCAGGTGGGACCCAGTACTTC. The rearrangement links TRBV6-1 to TRBJ2-5; no clear D gene. Per the germline V gene, CDR1 is MNHNS and CDR2 is SASEGT. The CDR3 has 16 amino acids. V was trimmed by 1 base and J by 7 bases, leaving 19 bases between them.

This clonotype has just a few counts. This chain joins TRBV2 and TRBJ1-1; D call uncertain. The CDR3 covers 12 residues. V was shortened by 3 bases and J by 2 bases, with 4 bases between the two germline ends. CDR1 and CDR2 from the germline V gene are SNHLY and FYNNEI. Here the CDR3 reads CASSDSNTEAFF. CDR3 DNA: TGTGCCAGCAGTGACAGTAACACTGAAGCTTTCTTT.

The CDR3 spells CASSLAQGGNQPQHF. CDR3 nucleotide sequence: TGTGCCAGCAGCTTGGCACAGGGCGGCAATCAGCCCCAGCATTTT. The chain joins TRBV5-8 to TRBJ1-5; the D gene is possibly TRBD1 (6 bases). The V end was cut by 0 bases, the J end by 2 bases, with 9 bases between. Per the germline V gene, CDR1 is SGHTS and CDR2 is YDEGEE. The CDR3 sequence is 15 residues long.

CDR3 sequence: CASSLITNTEAFF. CDR3 sequence (DNA): TGTGCCAGCAGCTTAATAACGAACACTGAAGCTTTCTTT. The chain couples TRBV5-5 to TRBJ1-1; D is unclear. The V gene lost 2 bases and the J gene lost 1 base, with 6 bases spanning the gap. Germline assignment: CDR1 SGHKS and CDR2 YYEKEE (reference sequence). This CDR3 is 13 amino acids long.

The gene calls are TRBV19 and TRBJ1-5; no reliable D call. The CDR3 totals 15 residues. Germline loops: CDR1 LNHDA, CDR2 SQIVND (reference sequence). V lost 3 bases and J lost 0, with 9 bases in between. The CDR3 nucleotides are TGTGCCAGTAGTATTACACAGATTAGCAATCAGCCCCAGCATTTT. The encoded protein is CASSITQISNQPQHF.

This clonotype came up many times. The chain is built from TRBV5-4 and TRBJ2-2; no clear D. The ends were cut back, 0 bases at V and 1 base at J, with 7 bases in the middle. The CDR3 is 15 residues long. From germline, CDR1 is SGHNT and CDR2 YYREEE (reference sequence). The CDR3 loop reads CASSLGHVNTGELFF. The DNA of the CDR3 is TGTGCCAGCAGCTTGGGGCACGTGAACACCGGGGAGCTGTTTTTT. The full variable domain, with the rest looked up from reference TRBV5-4 and TRBJ2-2, is ETGVTQSPTHLIKTRGQQVTLRCSSQSGHNTVSWYQQALGQGPQFIFQYYREEENGRGNFPPRFSGLQFPNYSSELNVNALELDDSALYLCASSLGHVNTGELFFGEGSRLTVL.